This passage covers 19 T cell receptor beta chains from one sample sequenced in a study of cytomegalovirus exposure and HLA in healthy donors. Measured with immunoSEQ multiplex PCR; TCRdb has only the in-frame clones, and not every one. The sample contains more than 85,000 clones, 85% to 95% of which appear only once. Input material: PBMCs. These TCRs come from a woman aged 25 to 39 in good health and CMV-seropositive.

This sequence joins TRBV6-6 and TRBJ2-7; 7 nucleotides agree with TRBD1. Trimming at V came to 11 bases and at J to 0 bases, leaving 7 bases not matched to a gene. This CDR3 spans 13 amino acids. The germline gives CDR1 MNHNY, CDR2 SVGAGI (reference sequence). The DNA of the CDR3 is TGTGCCGCACAGGGGAGAAGCTCCTACGAGCAGTACTTC. This codes for CAAQGRSSYEQYF.

This clone occurred once. The chain links TRBV30 to TRBJ2-1; no reliable D call. CDR3 length: 12 amino acids. The germline V gene encodes CDR1 GTSNPN and CDR2 SVGIG (reference sequence). V was pared by 1 base and J by 4 bases, with 5 bases between. The CDR3 protein is CAWSAGYNEQFF. In DNA form, the CDR3 reads TGTGCCTGGAGTGCAGGTTACAATGAGCAGTTCTTC.

This chain joins TRBV19 and TRBJ2-7; the D gene is possibly TRBD2 (6 bases). Trimming took off 3 bases at V and 3 bases at J, with 12 bases between the two ends. The V gene's germline CDR1 is LNHDA and CDR2 SQIVND (reference sequence). This CDR3 has 14 residues. CDR3 nucleotide sequence: TGTGCCAGTAGTATTTCACTAGCTAGCTACGAGCAGTACTTC. It is translated as CASSISLASYEQYF.

A single count supports this clone. V usage is TRBV9 and J usage is TRBJ2-7; maybe TRBD1 (5 bases). V lost 4 bases, J lost 6 bases, and 17 bases lay in between. The CDR3 is made up of 14 amino acids. The germline gives CDR1 SGDLS, CDR2 YYNGEE. The CDR3: CASSPVLGAPEQYF. The CDR3 region has the DNA TGTGCCAGCAGCCCAGTCCTAGGGGCTCCCGAGCAGTACTTC. The whole variable domain, filled in from reference TRBV9 and TRBJ2-7, reads DSGVTQTPKHLITATGQRVTLRCSPRSGDLSVYWYQQSLDQGLQFLIQYYNGEERAKGNILERFSAQQFPDLHSELNLSSLELGDSALYFCASSPVLGAPEQYFGPGTRLTVT.

This clone was counted once. The genes are TRBV7-9 and TRBJ2-3, with 7 bases identical to TRBD2. Germline V gene lookup returns CDR1 SEHNR and CDR2 FQNEAQ (reference sequence). The V segment lost 0 bases and the J segment 6 bases; nucleotides outside the gene matches: 6. CDR3 size: 15 residues. CDR3 sequence (DNA): TGTGCCAGCAGCTTAGCGGGGGGGATCCAGGATACGCAGTATTTT. It encodes CASSLAGGIQDTQYF.

There are a few counts of this clone. The chain uses TRBV28 and TRBJ2-2; 11 bases align to TRBD2. Germline lookup yields CDR1 MDHEN and CDR2 SYDVKM. The CDR3 is made up of 15 amino acids. The trim removed 6 bases at V and 9 bases at J, leaving 9 bases unmatched. The CDR3 DNA is TGTGCCAGCAGCGCCGCCGGGACTAGCGGCCGGGAGCTGTTTTTT. Translated, it gives CASSAAGTSGRELFF.

The V call is TRBV9, the J call TRBJ2-1; 7 bases fit TRBD2. Germline CDR1 is SGDLS and CDR2 is YYNGEE. V lost 2 bases, J lost 0 bases, and 11 bases stayed unmatched. CDR3 length: 18 amino acids. DNA of the CDR3: TGTGCCAGCAGCGTCAAACCGGCTAGCGGTAGCTCCTACAATGAGCAGTTCTTC. Its translation is CASSVKPASGSSYNEQFF.

The rearrangement uses TRBV30 and TRBJ2-1, with TRBD2 identical over 8 bases. In germline, CDR1 is GTSNPN, CDR2 SVGIG (reference sequence). The J segment lost 9 bases and the V segment lost 1 base, leaving 8 bases of the junction unmatched. The CDR3 runs 14 residues. CDR3 in DNA: TGTGCCTGGAGTGGTTGGCGGGAGGCGAGTGAGCAGTTCTTC. As protein: CAWSGWREASEQFF.

This sequence joins TRBV9 and TRBJ2-1; 9 nucleotides match TRBD2. J lost 9 bases, V lost 2 bases, and 6 bases had no gene match. The CDR3 runs 14 residues. From germline, CDR1 is SGDLS and CDR2 YYNGEE. The CDR3 here is CASSVSGSEGEQFF. The CDR3 nucleotides read TGTGCCAGCAGCGTTAGCGGGAGTGAGGGTGAGCAGTTCTTC.

The CDR3 nucleotides read TGCGCCAGCAGCTTGATGGGGAGCTCCTACGAGCAGTACTTC. It specifies CASSLMGSSYEQYF. J is TRBJ2-7 and V is TRBV5-1, with D maybe TRBD2 (5 bases). The CDR3 is made up of 14 amino acids. V lost 1 base and J 0 bases, leaving 8 bases between the germline ends. From germline, CDR1 is SGHRS and CDR2 YFSETQ.

V usage is TRBV29-1 and J usage is TRBJ2-5, with TRBD1 matching 10 bases. This CDR3 spans 15 amino acids. J was trimmed by 5 bases and V by 5 bases; bases with no gene match: 11. Germline V gene sequence: CDR1 SQVTM, CDR2 ANQGSEA. In DNA form, the CDR3 reads TGCAGCGTTTTACCGGGACAGGGGAATCACGAGACCCAGTACTTC. Protein: CSVLPGQGNHETQYF.

The J gene is TRBJ1-5, the V gene TRBV6-6, with TRBD1 matching 7 bases. Germline V gives CDR1 MNHNY, CDR2 SVGAGI (reference sequence). This CDR3 spans 16 amino acids. With 2 bases clipped from V and 5 bases from J, the junction kept 9 bases outside the gene matches. CDR3 protein: CASSYPVGGGDQPQHF. The CDR3 coding sequence is TGTGCCAGCAGTTACCCGGTAGGGGGCGGGGATCAGCCCCAGCATTTT.

This chain connects TRBV12-1 to TRBJ1-3; the D call TRBD1 from the table was never checked on the DNA. TRBV12-1 is a pseudogene segment. The CDR3 spans 16 residues. The CDR3 DNA follows: TGTGCCAGCAGCCAAGACAGGGAATGCTCTGGAAACACCATATATTTT. The encoded protein is CASSQDRECSGNTIYF.

The V call is TRBV28, the J call TRBJ1-5; TRBD1 matches at 9 bases. V gave up 2 bases and J gave up 5 bases; unmatched junction bases: 10. Germline V CDR1 and CDR2: MDHEN, SYDVKM. CDR3 length equals 17 residues. The CDR3 is CASSLTQRRQGDQPQHF. The CDR3 nucleotides are TGTGCCAGCAGTTTAACCCAACGAAGACAGGGGGATCAGCCCCAGCATTTT.

The chain uses TRBV5-1 and TRBJ2-1, with D maybe TRBD2 (6 bases). The CDR3 contains 16 residues. V gave up 4 bases and J gave up 4 bases, with 18 bases separating them. Germline CDR1 SGHRS, CDR2 YFSETQ. The CDR3 DNA reads TGCGCCAGCAGCCCCCGGGAGTCCCCAGATTACAATGAGCAGTTCTTC. As protein: CASSPRESPDYNEQFF. The whole variable domain, filled in from reference TRBV5-1 and TRBJ2-1, reads KAGVTQTPRYLIKTRGQQVTLSCSPISGHRSVSWYQQTPGQGLQFLFEYFSETQRNKGNFPGRFSGRQFSNSRSEMNVSTLELGDSALYLCASSPRESPDYNEQFFGPGTRLTVL.

V usage is TRBV5-1 and J usage is TRBJ2-7; a weak D match, TRBD1 (6 bases). CDR1 and CDR2 (germline): SGHRS, YFSETQ. Trimming pared 2 bases from V and 4 bases from J, leaving 13 bases between. The CDR3 length is 14 residues. For the CDR3, the DNA is TGCGCCAGCAGCTTATTACAGGGTACGTACGAGCAGTACTTC. It yields the protein CASSLLQGTYEQYF.

Written as DNA, the CDR3 is TGTGCCAGCTCACCTAAGACAGGGACCTACAATGAGCAGTTCTTC. It yields the protein CASSPKTGTYNEQFF. The rearrangement joins TRBV18 to TRBJ2-1; 7 nucleotides agree with TRBD1. CDR3 length equals 15 residues. Germline V gene sequence: CDR1 KGHSH, CDR2 LQKENI. With V trimmed by 3 bases and J by 2 bases, 4 bases remained unmatched.

This chain joins TRBV9 and TRBJ1-3, with D possibly being TRBD1 (6 bases). The CDR3 is 16 residues long. The germline gives CDR1 SGDLS, CDR2 YYNGEE. V was trimmed by 4 bases and J by 4 bases, leaving 18 bases between them. The DNA for the CDR3 is TGTGCCAGCAGCCCCACCCACAGGGCTCAAGGAAACACCATATATTTT. It yields the protein CASSPTHRAQGNTIYF.

The chain joins TRBV11-2 to TRBJ2-1; 7 nucleotides match TRBD1. This CDR3 is 14 amino acids long. Germline V gives CDR1 SGHAT, CDR2 FQNNGV. Losses at the gene ends were 8 bases for V and 4 bases for J; bases not matched to a gene: 8. The CDR3 DNA reads as TGTGCCAGCGGCATACAGGGGACGTACAATGAGCAGTTCTTC. Protein sequence: CASGIQGTYNEQFF. The full variable domain, its missing parts supplied by reference TRBV11-2 and TRBJ2-1, is EAGVAQSPRYKIIEKRQSVAFWCNPISGHATLYWYQQILGQGPKLLIQFQNNGVVDDSQLPKDRFSAERLKGVDSTLKIQPAKLEDSAVYLCASGIQGTYNEQFFGPGTRLTVL.